This entry is about one T cell receptor beta chain. Its target is unknown. V lost 8 bases, J lost 1 base, and 6 bases lay in between. Germline CDR1 reads WSHSY; CDR2 reads SAAADI. The CDR3 loop spans 12 amino acids. Generated by immunoSEQ multiplex PCR, the TCRdb table keeps only in-frame clones and is missing some. The data contain 77,000 or so clones, over 70% of them singletons. The data were obtained in a study of lymphopenia after photon versus proton radiotherapy. Study-level points and caveats: After the lymphocyte nadir, photon-treated repertoires showed oligoclonal expansion, especially of CD8+ Temra cells.

The source material was peripheral blood, sampled from a patient treated with proton-based radiotherapy. The receptor was derived from a man aged 55 to 69 with pancreatic cancer. The chain recombines TRBV10-2 with TRBJ2-1, with D possibly matching TRBD2 (6 bases). The CDR3 DNA is TGCGCCAGCCGGGAGTCCTACAATGAGCAGTTCTTC. The encoded protein is CASRESYNEQFF.